The 13 T cell receptor beta chains below were found in one sample sequenced in a study of cytomegalovirus exposure and HLA in healthy donors. The method was immunoSEQ multiplex PCR; TCRdb's version includes in-frame clones alone and lacks a portion of them. Found here are fewer than 95,000 clones, roughly 92% of them singletons; the top ten hold roughly 0.63%. Source material: PBMCs. These TCRs come from a woman in her late teens or twenties in good health and CMV-seronegative.

There are a few counts of this clone. The genes are TRBV6-1 and TRBJ2-6; D is perhaps TRBD2 (6 bases). This CDR3 has 15 amino acids. Trimming removed 8 bases from V and 0 bases from J, with 11 bases in between. The germline gives CDR1 MNHNS, CDR2 SASEGT. The CDR3 region is CASRHGGSGANVLTF. The CDR3 nucleotides read TGTGCCAGCCGACACGGGGGCTCTGGGGCCAACGTCCTGACTTTC.

The J gene is TRBJ2-7, the V gene TRBV5-1; 7 bases align to TRBD2. V shed 4 bases and J 3 bases; nucleotides not matched to a gene: 7. The CDR3 is 14 amino acids. Germline assignment: CDR1 SGHRS and CDR2 YFSETQ. CDR3 in DNA: TGCGCCAGCAGCCTCCCCGGGACTAACTACGAGCAGTACTTC. This encodes CASSLPGTNYEQYF.

V gene TRBV28 combines with J gene TRBJ1-2, with 7 bases matching TRBD1. Germline-derived CDR1 and CDR2 are MDHEN and SYDVKM. Unmatched junction bases numbered 13, after V lost 2 bases and J lost 7 bases. This CDR3 spans 16 amino acids. For the CDR3, the DNA is TGTGCCAGCAGTTTAGGGTACAGGGGTTCTCGTTCTGGCTACACCTTC. Amino acid sequence: CASSLGYRGSRSGYTF.

The chain links TRBV2 to TRBJ1-1; D may be TRBD1 (5 bases). Germline CDR1 and CDR2: SNHLY and FYNNEI. The length of the CDR3 is 12 residues. The V end lost 11 bases, the J end lost 4 bases, and 14 bases lay between the germline ends. This chain's CDR3 is CASRVGFTEAFF. DNA of the CDR3: TGTGCCTCCAGGGTGGGATTCACTGAAGCTTTCTTT.

The chain combines TRBV7-9 with TRBJ1-6, with 8 bases fitting TRBD1. CDR1 is SEHNR and CDR2 is FQNEAQ in the germline V gene (reference sequence). J was trimmed by 14 bases and V by 1 base; bases with no gene match: 7. The CDR3 has 14 residues. The CDR3 nucleotides read TGTGCCAGCAGCTTAGATGACAGGGGTGGGACCCTCCACTTT. Its translation is CASSLDDRGGTLHF.

The sample holds one count of this clone. The chain employs TRBV6-1 and TRBJ2-2; TRBD1 matches at 10 bases. The germline V gene has CDR1 MNHNS and CDR2 SASEGT. The CDR3 length is 16 residues. The ends lost 2 bases at V and 6 bases at J; junction bases unmatched: 6. The chain's CDR3 is CASSEIRDRGAGELFF. CDR3 bases: TGTGCCAGCAGTGAAATCCGGGACAGGGGCGCCGGGGAGCTGTTTTTT.

V usage is TRBV29-1 and J usage is TRBJ1-4; D unresolved. Trimming shortened V by 7 bases and J by 7 bases, and 13 bases separated the two germline ends. The CDR3 has 12 amino acids. Germline lookup yields CDR1 SQVTM and CDR2 ANQGSEA. CDR3: CSAAITGEKLFF. The CDR3 coding sequence is TGCAGCGCGGCCATCACGGGTGAAAAACTGTTTTTT.

This chain uses TRBV27 with TRBJ2-1, with a tentative D call TRBD2 (6 bases). The CDR3 consists of 12 residues. Germline values: CDR1 MNHEY, CDR2 SMNVEV (reference sequence). Trimming took 4 bases from V and 14 from J, leaving 15 bases between them. CDR3 region: CASSSPPGLKFF. Here the CDR3 DNA reads TGTGCCAGCAGTTCCCCCCCGGGACTGAAGTTCTTC.

The V and J genes are TRBV7-2 and TRBJ2-7; a weak D match, TRBD1 (6 bases). CDR3 length: 16 residues. Germline V gene sequence: CDR1 SGHTA, CDR2 FQGNSA. V lost 2 bases to trimming and J lost 5 bases, with 19 bases between them. CDR3 sequence reads: CASSLQGTRGVNEQYF. The CDR3, as DNA: TGTGCCAGCAGCTTACAGGGGACCCGAGGAGTCAACGAGCAGTACTTC.

The chain joins TRBV18 to TRBJ1-1; 7 bases are shared with TRBD1. Germline CDR1 and CDR2: KGHSH and LQKENI. Unmatched junction bases numbered 4, after V lost 4 bases and J lost 2 bases. The CDR3 has 14 amino acids. The CDR3 DNA follows: TGTGCCAGCTCACTGGGACAGACCAACACTGAAGCTTTCTTT. Translation gives CASSLGQTNTEAFF.

The V and J genes are TRBV6-5 and TRBJ1-6; tentatively, D is TRBD1 (6 bases). Trimming removed 7 bases at V and 10 bases at J, with 17 bases between. The V gene's germline CDR1 is MNHEY and CDR2 SVGAGI. The CDR3 is 14 amino acids. The CDR3: CASTPTGNRSPLHF. DNA for the CDR3: TGTGCCAGCACCCCTACAGGGAATAGGTCACCCCTCCACTTT.

The chain carries TRBV5-1 and TRBJ2-3; 7 positions match TRBD1. The V gene end was trimmed by 3 bases and the J gene end by 3 bases; junction bases not matched to a gene: 7. The germline CDR1 and CDR2 sequences are SGHRS and YFSETQ. There are 15 residues in the CDR3. The CDR3 DNA is TGCGCCAGCAGCTCCTGGACAGGAAGAACAGATACGCAGTATTTT. Its translation is CASSSWTGRTDTQYF.

The chain employs TRBV7-8 and TRBJ1-2; D is undetermined. This CDR3 spans 15 amino acids. Looked up from germline, CDR1 is SGHVS and CDR2 is FQNEAQ. Trimming stripped 5 bases from V and 1 base from J, with 14 bases between. The CDR3 spells CASSKATGYNYGYTF. CDR3 bases: TGTGCCAGCAGCAAAGCAACGGGGTATAACTATGGCTACACCTTC.